This T cell receptor (beta chain) comes out of a study of blood T cell repertoires in COVID-19. For the study at large: Sources were T cells, B-cell-depleted T cells, or PBMCs; the material itself was cDNA or gDNA.

The V and J ends lost 4 bases and 6 bases respectively, with 8 bases between them. CDR1 is LNHDA and CDR2 is SQIVND in the germline V gene (reference sequence). The CDR3 spans 12 residues. This clone turned up a few times. Methods used by the authors: How many nucleated cells were present was estimated from reference gene primer amplification. Sequencing used immunoSEQ multiplex PCR; TCRdb keeps in-frame clones, though not all of them. The V and J calls and clone size are taken from that table; D and trimming were inferred from the DNA. The sample comprises about 380,000 clones, nearly 90% of which are singletons, and around 6.3% rests with the top ten.

The TCR was taken from a man aged 18 to 30 with active or convalescent COVID-19. The sample taken for sequencing was peripheral blood. The rearrangement uses TRBV19 and TRBJ2-3; a weak D match, TRBD2 (5 bases). CDR3 sequence reads: CASSNPGDTQYF. As DNA, the CDR3 is TGTGCCAGTAGTAATCCGGGGGATACGCAGTATTTT.